This T cell receptor (beta chain) was sequenced in a study of T cell repertoires in cytomegalovirus infection. Background on the study: CMV epitopes, recently identified HLA-C-restricted and well-studied HLA-B-restricted, were used. Public signatures in TCR beta pointed to CMV infection and matching HLA type. Study-level points and caveats: HLA-C-restricted CMV clonotypes gave the most frequent clonotype in two of eight donors. Identification of carriers of CMV plus the relevant HLA was achieved through cumulative public TCR beta family frequency.

MiXCR, applied by TCRdb to the reads, yields one record per CDR3 protein. The sample comprises approximately 590,000 distinct CDR3 sequences, approximately 40% of which are singletons, and around 48% rests with the top ten. Germline V lookup: CDR1 SGHRS, CDR2 YFSETQ. The CDR3 loop spans 14 amino acids. Losses at the gene ends were 5 bases for V and 4 bases for J; bases not matched to a gene: 7. For this clonotype: What it binds is not known.

The chain recombines TRBV5-1 with TRBJ2-7; 9 bases agree with TRBD1. This specimen consisted of cultured PBMCs, obtained from culture after CMV antigen stimulation. This TCR was recovered from a human donor in good health (CMV status not recorded). Some clones in this sample may be carry-over from other donors' samples. The CDR3 here is CASRAPDRGYEQYF. The DNA of the CDR3 is TGCGCCAGCAGGGCTCCGGACAGGGGATACGAGCAGTACTTC. Using reference TRBV5-1 and TRBJ2-7 for the parts outside the CDR3, the full variable domain is KAGVTQTPRYLIKTRGQQVTLSCSPISGHRSVSWYQQTPGQGLQFLFEYFSETQRNKGNFPGRFSGRQFSNSRSEMNVSTLELGDSALYLCASRAPDRGYEQYFGPGTRLTVT.